Listed here are 2 T cell receptor beta chains from one sample, sequenced in a study of control samples from healthy donors and cancer patients (dated by TCRdb to 2020 to 2022). Library prep was done by the immunoSEQ multiplex PCR assay. Drawn from immuneACCESS, this table holds only the in-frame rearrangements with V and J called that TCRdb kept. Clones are partly lost; checked studies trace under half to an unresolved V gene and leave the rest unexplained. Present in this sample are about 38,000 clones, around four fifths of which were seen just once. About a fifth of the sample goes to the ten largest clones. The specimen was PBMCs. These receptors originate from a woman in her sixties or seventies with lung cancer.

V is TRBV4-1 and J is TRBJ1-6; D gene uncertain. The germline V gene has CDR1 MGHRA and CDR2 YSYEKL. V lost 0 bases and J lost 9, with 9 bases in between. The CDR3 is made up of 14 amino acids. The CDR3 loop is CASSQDLRVSPLHF. Written as DNA, the CDR3 is TGCGCCAGCAGCCAAGATTTGAGGGTTTCACCCCTCCACTTT.

V is TRBV12-3 or TRBV12-4 and J is TRBJ2-7; TRBD2 is a possible D gene (5 bases). Between the trimmed V and J ends, which lost 6 bases and 12 bases, there was a span of 18 bases. The CDR3 has 12 residues. CDR3 DNA sequence: TGTGCCAGCAGAGGAGACACGGGAACTCGGTACTTC. It specifies CASRGDTGTRYF.